The present T cell receptor beta chain was sequenced within a study of chemoradiotherapy in HPV16-positive cancers. V was pared by 0 bases and J by 4 bases, with 4 bases between. In germline, CDR1 is SGDLS, CDR2 YYNGEE. The CDR3 covers 13 residues. By its share, this clone is large. The method was immunoSEQ multiplex PCR; TCRdb's version includes in-frame clones alone and lacks a portion of them. The data hold 5,500 or so clones, with 78% observed a single time. Sampling was carried out from a patient who underwent chemoradiotherapy. This receptor was taken from a human donor with HPV-associated anogenital cancer. This chain uses TRBV9 with TRBJ2-2; D is unclear. The CDR3 DNA reads TGTGCCAGCAGCGTAGGGGGCACCGGGGAGCTGTTTTTT. This encodes CASSVGGTGELFF. The complete variable domain, with remaining parts taken from reference TRBV9 and TRBJ2-2, reads DSGVTQTPKHLITATGQRVTLRCSPRSGDLSVYWYQQSLDQGLQFLIQYYNGEERAKGNILERFSAQQFPDLHSELNLSSLELGDSALYFCASSVGGTGELFFGEGSRLTVL.